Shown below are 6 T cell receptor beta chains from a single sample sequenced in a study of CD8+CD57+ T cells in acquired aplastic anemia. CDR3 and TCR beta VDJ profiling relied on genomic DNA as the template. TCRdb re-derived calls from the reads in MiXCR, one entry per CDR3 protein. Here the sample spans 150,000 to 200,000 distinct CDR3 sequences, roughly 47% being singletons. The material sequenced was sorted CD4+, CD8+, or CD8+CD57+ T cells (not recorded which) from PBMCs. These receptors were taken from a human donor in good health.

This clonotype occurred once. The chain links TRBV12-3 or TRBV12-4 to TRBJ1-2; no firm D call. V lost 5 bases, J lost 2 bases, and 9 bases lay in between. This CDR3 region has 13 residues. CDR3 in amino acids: CASSDTENYGYTF. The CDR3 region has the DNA TGTGCCAGCAGTGACACGGAGAACTATGGCTACACCTTC.

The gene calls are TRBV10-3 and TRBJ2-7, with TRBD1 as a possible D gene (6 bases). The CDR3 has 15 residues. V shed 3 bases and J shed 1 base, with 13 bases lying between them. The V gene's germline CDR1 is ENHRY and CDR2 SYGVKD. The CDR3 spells CAISDGVRGSYEQYF. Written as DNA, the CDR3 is TGTGCCATCAGTGACGGAGTCAGGGGATCCTACGAGCAGTACTTC.

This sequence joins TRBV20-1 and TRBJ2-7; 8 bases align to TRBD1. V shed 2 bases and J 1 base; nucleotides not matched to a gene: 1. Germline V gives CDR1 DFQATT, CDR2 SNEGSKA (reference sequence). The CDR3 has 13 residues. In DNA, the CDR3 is TGCAGTGCTAGACAGGGGGCGTCCTACGAGCAGTACTTC. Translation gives CSARQGASYEQYF.

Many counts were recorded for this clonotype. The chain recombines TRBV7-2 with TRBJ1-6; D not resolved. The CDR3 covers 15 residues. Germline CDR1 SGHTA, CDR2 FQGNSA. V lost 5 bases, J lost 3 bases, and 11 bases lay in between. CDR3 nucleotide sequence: TGTGCCAGCAGCCTAAGGGAGGGCTATAATTCACCCCTCCACTTT. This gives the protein CASSLREGYNSPLHF. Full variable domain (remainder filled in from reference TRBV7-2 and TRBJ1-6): GAGVSQSPSNKVTEKGKDVELRCDPISGHTALYWYRQSLGQGLEFLIYFQGNSAPDKSGLPSDRFSAERTGGSVSTLTIQRTQQEDSAVYLCASSLREGYNSPLHFGNGTRLTVT.

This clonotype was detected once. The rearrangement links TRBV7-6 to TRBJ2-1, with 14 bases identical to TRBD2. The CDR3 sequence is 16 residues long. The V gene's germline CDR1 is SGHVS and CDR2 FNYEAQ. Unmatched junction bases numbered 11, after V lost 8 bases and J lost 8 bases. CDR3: CASARQTSGRADEQFF. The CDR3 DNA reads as TGTGCCAGCGCACGCCAGACTAGCGGGAGGGCCGATGAGCAGTTCTTC. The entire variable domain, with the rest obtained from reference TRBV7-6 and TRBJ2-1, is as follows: GAGVSQSPRYKVTKRGQDVALRCDPISGHVSLYWYRQALGQGPEFLTYFNYEAQQDKSGLPNDRFSAERPEGSISTLTIQRTEQRDSAMYRCASARQTSGRADEQFFGPGTRLTVL.

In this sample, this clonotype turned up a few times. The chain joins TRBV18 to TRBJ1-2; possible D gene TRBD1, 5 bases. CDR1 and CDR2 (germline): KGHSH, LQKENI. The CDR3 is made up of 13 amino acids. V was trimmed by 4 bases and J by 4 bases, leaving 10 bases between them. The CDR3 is CASSRSDSYGYTF. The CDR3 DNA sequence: TGTGCCAGCTCACGCTCCGACAGCTATGGCTACACCTTC.